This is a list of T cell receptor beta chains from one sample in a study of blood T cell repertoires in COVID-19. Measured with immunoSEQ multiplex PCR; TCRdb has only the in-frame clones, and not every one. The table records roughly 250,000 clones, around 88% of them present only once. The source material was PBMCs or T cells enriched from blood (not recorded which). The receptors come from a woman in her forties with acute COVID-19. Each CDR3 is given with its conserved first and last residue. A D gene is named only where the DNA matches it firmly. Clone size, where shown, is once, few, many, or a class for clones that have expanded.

CARSLAYEQYF,TGTGCCAGAAGCTTAGCTTACGAGCAGTACTTC,-,-,TRBJ2-7,TRBV7-5
CASQAGPNQPQHF,TGTGCCAGCCAAGCAGGGCCCAATCAGCCCCAGCATTTT,-,-,TRBJ1-5,TRBV5-6
CAWSVESQGAFTF,TGTGCCTGGAGTGTAGAATCACAGGGGGCTTTCACCTTC,TRBD1,-,TRBJ1-2,TRBV30
CASSLDLTGVVF,TGTGCCAGCAGCTTAGACTTGACAGGGGTGGTCTTC,TRBD1,-,TRBJ1-2,TRBV7-9
CASSLAYMNTEAFF,TGTGCCAGCAGCTTAGCTTACATGAACACTGAAGCTTTCTTT,-,-,TRBJ1-1,TRBV11-2
CASSRNRDWTEAFF,TGCGCCAGCAGTCGGAACAGGGATTGGACTGAAGCTTTCTTT,-,-,TRBJ1-1,TRBV4-3
CASSLSLAGELFF,TGTGCCAGTAGTCTGAGTTTAGCCGGGGAGCTGTTTTTT,-,-,TRBJ2-2,TRBV19
CASSYHGRGTGDGYTF,TGTGCCAGCAGTTACCATGGGCGCGGGACAGGGGACGGCTACACCTTC,TRBD1,-,TRBJ1-2,TRBV6-5
CASSYSYGSTGELFF,TGTGCCAGCAGTTACTCCTACGGGAGCACCGGGGAGCTGTTTTTT,-,-,TRBJ2-2,TRBV6-2/TRBV6-3
CAWCRGPNQPQHF,TGTGCCTGGTGTAGGGGGCCCAATCAGCCCCAGCATTTT,TRBD1,once,TRBJ1-5,TRBV30
CASSIPRYRKANYGYTF,TGTGCCAGCAGTATACCTCGGTACAGAAAAGCTAACTATGGCTACACCTTC,-,-,TRBJ1-2,TRBV28
CASSEAPREQFF,TGTGCCAGCAGTGAAGCGCCGCGTGAGCAGTTCTTC,-,-,TRBJ2-1,TRBV2
CASSPYRDRHTYEQYF,TGTGCCAGCAGCCCTTATCGGGACAGGCATACCTACGAGCAGTACTTC,TRBD1,-,TRBJ2-7,TRBV3-1/TRBV3-2
CASSQQVTVTNYGYTF,TGTGCCAGCAGCCAACAGGTAACAGTTACTAACTATGGCTACACCTTC,-,-,TRBJ1-2,TRBV3-1/TRBV3-2
CASSPWDRTNQPQHF,TGTGCCAGCAGTCCCTGGGACAGAACAAATCAGCCCCAGCATTTT,TRBD1,-,TRBJ1-5,TRBV27
CAISEDRGLNNEQFF,TGTGCCATCAGTGAAGACAGGGGGCTTAACAATGAGCAGTTCTTC,TRBD1,-,TRBJ2-1,TRBV10-3
CAWSVVAPRRNNEQFF,TGTGCCTGGAGTGTAGTGGCCCCTCGGAGGAACAATGAGCAGTTCTTC,-,-,TRBJ2-1,TRBV30
CASSSQGLGEQFF,TGTGCCAGCAGCTCTCAGGGGTTGGGTGAGCAGTTCTTC,-,-,TRBJ2-1,TRBV7-6
CASARQGATDQPQHF,TGTGCCAGCGCCCGACAGGGGGCCACGGATCAGCCCCAGCATTTT,TRBD1,-,TRBJ1-5,TRBV18
CASSLDFWRNTEAFF,TGTGCCAGCAGCTTAGACTTTTGGAGAAACACTGAAGCTTTCTTT,-,once,TRBJ1-1,TRBV11-2
CASSLGQGIEPQHF,TGCGCCAGCAGCTTGGGACAGGGTATAGAGCCCCAGCATTTT,TRBD1,-,TRBJ1-5,TRBV5-1
CASSFRRVRGTDTQYF,TGTGCCAGCAGCTTTAGGAGGGTAAGAGGCACAGATACGCAGTATTTT,-,-,TRBJ2-3,TRBV7-8
CASSYAGQGAGYGYTF,TGTGCCAGCAGCTACGCGGGACAGGGGGCGGGCTATGGCTACACCTTC,TRBD1,-,TRBJ1-2,TRBV3-1/TRBV3-2
CASSIIHRGLAGGYIQFF,TGTGCCAGCAGTATCATACATCGCGGGCTAGCGGGAGGGTACATACAGTTCTTC,TRBD2,-,TRBJ2-1,TRBV28
CASSIQDSGPQETQYF,TGTGCCAGTAGTATTCAAGATAGCGGCCCCCAAGAGACCCAGTACTTC,-,-,TRBJ2-5,TRBV19
CASSGQGPNEKLFF,TGCGCCAGCAGCGGACAGGGGCCGAATGAAAAACTGTTTTTT,TRBD1,-,TRBJ1-4,TRBV5-1
CASSYTANTEAFF,TGTGCCAGCAGTTACACAGCAAACACTGAAGCTTTCTTT,-,few,TRBJ1-1,TRBV6-5
CASSDHGEYGYTF,TGTGCCAGTAGTGACCACGGAGAGTATGGCTACACCTTC,-,-,TRBJ1-2,TRBV19
CASSQQQDGTGDQETQYF,TGTGCCAGCTCACAACAACAAGACGGGACAGGGGATCAAGAGACCCAGTACTTC,TRBD1,-,TRBJ2-5,TRBV18
CASSLRDTTYEQYF,TGTGCCAGCAGCTTGCGTGACACAACCTACGAGCAGTACTTC,-,-,TRBJ2-7,TRBV5-6
CASSAGLAGAYEQYF,TGTGCCAGCAGCGCGGGACTAGCGGGAGCCTACGAGCAGTACTTC,TRBD2,-,TRBJ2-7,TRBV6-5
CASSSPGANYGYTF,TGTGCCAGTAGTAGTCCAGGGGCGAACTATGGCTACACCTTC,-,-,TRBJ1-2,TRBV19
CASSVGGTIYF,TGTGCCAGCAGCGTCGGAGGCACCATATATTTT,-,-,TRBJ1-3,TRBV9
CASSLVWGIDSYEQYF,TGTGCCAGCAGCTTGGTTTGGGGCATCGACTCCTACGAGCAGTACTTC,-,-,TRBJ2-7,TRBV5-6
CASSYSFRGGYTF,TGTGCCAGCAGTTACTCTTTTCGTGGCGGCTACACCTTC,-,-,TRBJ1-2,TRBV6-5
CASSTRQGDTEAFF,TGTGCCAGCAGCACGCGACAGGGGGACACTGAAGCTTTCTTT,TRBD1,-,TRBJ1-1,TRBV11-2
CASSSVGTGGSDTQYF,TGTGCCAGCAGTTCCGTCGGGACTGGGGGGTCAGATACGCAGTATTTT,-,-,TRBJ2-3,TRBV27
CASNRAGGPTDTQYF,TGTGCCAGCAACAGAGCGGGAGGGCCGACAGATACGCAGTATTTT,TRBD2,-,TRBJ2-3,TRBV28
CASSRLGQGLNQPQHF,TGTGCCAGCAGTCGTCTGGGACAGGGACTCAATCAGCCCCAGCATTTT,TRBD1,-,TRBJ1-5,TRBV28
CASSPVGLAGQETQYF,TGCGCCAGCAGCCCAGTGGGACTAGCGGGGCAAGAGACCCAGTACTTC,TRBD2,-,TRBJ2-5,TRBV5-1
CASSQGGGEGEQYF,TGTGCCAGCAGCCAAGGGGGGGGAGAGGGCGAGCAGTACTTC,TRBD2,-,TRBJ2-7,TRBV4-2
CASSLRHLYEQYF,TGTGCCAGCAGTTTACGACACCTCTACGAGCAGTACTTC,-,-,TRBJ2-7,TRBV28
CASSVQSGEGSPLHF,TGTGCCAGCAGCGTACAGTCAGGAGAGGGTTCACCCCTCCACTTT,-,-,TRBJ1-6,TRBV9
CASSQDTVAGINYGYTF,TGCGCCAGCAGCCAAGATACTGTCGCAGGGATCAACTATGGCTACACCTTC,-,-,TRBJ1-2,TRBV4-1
CASSVWTSGRSANEQFF,TGTGCCAGCAGCGTGTGGACTAGCGGGAGGTCCGCCAATGAGCAGTTCTTC,TRBD2,-,TRBJ2-1,TRBV9
CASSTSDNSPLHF,TGCGCCAGCAGTACTAGTGATAATTCACCCCTCCACTTT,-,-,TRBJ1-6,TRBV5-1
CASSLTTGGSYGYTF,TGTGCCAGCAGCTTAACCACAGGGGGGTCCTATGGCTACACCTTC,TRBD1,-,TRBJ1-2,TRBV13
CASSLGTDNYGYTF,TGCGCCAGCAGCTTGGGGACAGATAACTATGGCTACACCTTC,-,-,TRBJ1-2,TRBV5-1
CASSQEGLAGINEQFF,TGTGCCAGCAGCCAAGAGGGACTAGCGGGAATCAATGAGCAGTTCTTC,TRBD2,-,TRBJ2-1,TRBV3-1/TRBV3-2
CASRSGSGNTIYF,TGTGCCAGCAGATCAGGGTCTGGAAACACCATATATTTT,-,once,TRBJ1-3,TRBV13
CSATGGVVAFF,TGCAGTGCTACAGGGGGCGTAGTAGCTTTCTTT,TRBD1,-,TRBJ1-1,TRBV20-1
CASSVESGLAGSPYNEQFF,TGTGCCAGCAGCGTTGAGTCGGGACTAGCGGGATCGCCCTACAATGAGCAGTTCTTC,TRBD2,-,TRBJ2-1,TRBV9
CATTDLAGSYEQYF,TGTGCCACCACAGACCTAGCGGGTAGCTACGAGCAGTACTTC,TRBD2,-,TRBJ2-7,TRBV6-4
CASSRGHNEQFF,TGCGCCAGTTCTCGGGGTCACAATGAGCAGTTCTTC,-,-,TRBJ2-1,TRBV5-1
CASSPGQGSISGNTIYF,TGTGCCAGCAGCCCCGGACAGGGGAGTATCTCTGGAAACACCATATATTTT,TRBD1,few,TRBJ1-3,TRBV3-1/TRBV3-2
CASRGGAYNEQFF,TGTGCCAGCAGGGGGGGGGCCTACAATGAGCAGTTCTTC,TRBD2,-,TRBJ2-1,TRBV12-3/TRBV12-4